This T cell receptor beta chain derives from a study of CD8 T cells in Susac syndrome. In this sample, this clonotype turned up once. With random hexamers, about 0.45 to 1 ug RNA was reverse transcribed. TCRdb reprocessed the immunoSEQ multiplex PCR reads via MiXCR and lists one record per CDR3 protein. In the table there are 50,000 or so distinct CDR3 sequences, just over 90% of which are singletons. Negative isolation was used for CD8+ and CD4+ T cells, and FACS enrichment was applied to TEMRA cells. V dropped 8 bases and J dropped 4; count of bases not matched to a gene: 5. CDR1 and CDR2 (germline): MDHEN, SYDVKM. CDR3 size: 13 residues.

This receptor was obtained from a human donor with multiple sclerosis. Sample: CD8+ T cells from PBMCs. The chain links TRBV28 to TRBJ2-7; 10 bases agree with TRBD1. The CDR3 is CASVGDRGYEQYF. The CDR3 DNA is TGTGCCAGCGTGGGGGACAGGGGTTACGAGCAGTACTTC.